Detailed here is one T cell receptor beta chain. The data derive from a study of technical replicates of blood from a few donors. The repertoire was sequenced with immunoSEQ multiplex PCR; TCRdb's copy has only in-frame clones and lacks some. The sample shows approximately 65,000 clones, around 90% of them seen only once. The sequenced sample consisted of PBMCs. The receptor's source is a human donor in good health. Some clones in this sample may be carry-over from other donors' samples.

CDR3: CASSLPLADGEQFF. The CDR3 DNA is TGTGCCAGCAGCTTGCCCCTGGCGGATGGTGAGCAGTTCTTC. The chain joins TRBV7-9 to TRBJ2-1; D gene uncertain. Germline V lookup: CDR1 SEHNR, CDR2 FQNEAQ (reference sequence). CDR3 length: 14 amino acids. Between the trimmed V and J ends, which lost 3 bases and 9 bases, there was a span of 15 bases.